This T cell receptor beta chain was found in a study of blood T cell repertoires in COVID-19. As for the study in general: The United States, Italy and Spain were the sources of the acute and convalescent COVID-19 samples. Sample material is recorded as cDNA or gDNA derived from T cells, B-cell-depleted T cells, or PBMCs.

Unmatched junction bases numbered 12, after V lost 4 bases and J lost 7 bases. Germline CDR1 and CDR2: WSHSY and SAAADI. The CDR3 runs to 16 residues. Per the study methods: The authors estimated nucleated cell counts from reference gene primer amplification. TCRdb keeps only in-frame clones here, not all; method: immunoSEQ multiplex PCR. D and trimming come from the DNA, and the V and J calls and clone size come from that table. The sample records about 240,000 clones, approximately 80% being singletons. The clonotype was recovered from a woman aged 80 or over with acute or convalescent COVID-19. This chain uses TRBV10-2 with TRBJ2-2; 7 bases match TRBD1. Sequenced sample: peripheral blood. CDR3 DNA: TGCGCCAGCAGTGGACAGGGAAGTTTGGCAGGCGGGGAGCTGTTTTTT. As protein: CASSGQGSLAGGELFF.